The clone carrying this T cell receptor (beta chain) came up many times. The antigen is not known. Germline values: CDR1 DFQATT, CDR2 SNEGSKA (reference sequence). The CDR3 loop spans 13 amino acids. Deletions cut 5 bases from V and 4 bases from J, with 12 bases between. 5'RACE template switching generated TCR cDNA, adding a universal primer site and UMIs. MiXCR was run by TCRdb on the 5' RACE reads, yielding one entry per CDR3 protein. This table holds 200,000 to 250,000 distinct CDR3 sequences, 2.5% to 3.5% found once. This entry comes from a study of T cells after yellow fever vaccination. Study-level background: Preparation of the low-cell-number fractions used SMART-Seq v4 Ultra Low Input. Study results and limitations: CD4 and CD8 compartments shared a small share of clonotypes. It was the secondary response that reached its peak faster, day 5 versus 15, but it was weaker.

The rearrangement joins TRBV20-1 to TRBJ1-5; D gene uncertain. This TCR derives from a man younger than 35 who received the YFV17D yellow fever vaccine. Sequenced here: CD4+ T cells sorted from PBMCs, sampled 10 days after the yellow fever booster vaccination. This CDR3 is CSAGNSINQPQHF. The CDR3 bases are TGCAGTGCTGGAAACAGCATTAATCAGCCCCAGCATTTT.